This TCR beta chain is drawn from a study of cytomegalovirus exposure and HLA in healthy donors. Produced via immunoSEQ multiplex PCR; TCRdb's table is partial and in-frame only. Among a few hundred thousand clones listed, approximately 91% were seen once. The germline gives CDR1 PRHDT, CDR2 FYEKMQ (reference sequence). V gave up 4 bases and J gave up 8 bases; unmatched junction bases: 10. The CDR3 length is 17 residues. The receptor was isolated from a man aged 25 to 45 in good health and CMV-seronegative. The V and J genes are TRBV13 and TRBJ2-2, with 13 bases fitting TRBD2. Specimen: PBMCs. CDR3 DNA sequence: TGTGCCAGCAGCTCTACCCGACTAGCGGGGGGAGAAGGGGAGCTGTTTTTT. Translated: CASSSTRLAGGEGELFF.